This entry concerns a single T cell receptor beta chain. Its antigen is unknown. Focal radiation plus CTLA-4 blockade with ipilimumab was administered to patients who had chemo-refractory metastatic non-small-cell lung cancer. Some clones are missing from TCRdb's copy, which holds only in-frame ones; the method was immunoSEQ multiplex PCR. This table has tens of thousands of clones, less than 85% appearing once. This record comes from a study of radiotherapy plus CTLA-4 blockade in lung cancer. Overall study: Among all patients, approximately 17% showed objective responses, while approximately 30% had disease control.

General study findings and limits: TCR clones from tumors expanded in blood after radiotherapy plus ipilimumab.

Source: peripheral blood, taken from a patient treated with radiotherapy plus ipilimumab. This TCR was recovered from a human donor with non-small cell lung cancer who had stable disease on radiotherapy plus ipilimumab.

The CDR3 is CASSSDVVQETQYF. DNA for the CDR3: TGTGCCAGCAGTTCGGACGTGGTCCAAGAGACCCAGTACTTC. This rearrangement joins TRBV28 to TRBJ2-5; D is undetermined. Per the germline V gene, CDR1 is MDHEN and CDR2 is SYDVKM. This CDR3 spans 14 amino acids. Trimming shortened V by 4 bases and J by 1 base, and 10 bases separated the two germline ends.